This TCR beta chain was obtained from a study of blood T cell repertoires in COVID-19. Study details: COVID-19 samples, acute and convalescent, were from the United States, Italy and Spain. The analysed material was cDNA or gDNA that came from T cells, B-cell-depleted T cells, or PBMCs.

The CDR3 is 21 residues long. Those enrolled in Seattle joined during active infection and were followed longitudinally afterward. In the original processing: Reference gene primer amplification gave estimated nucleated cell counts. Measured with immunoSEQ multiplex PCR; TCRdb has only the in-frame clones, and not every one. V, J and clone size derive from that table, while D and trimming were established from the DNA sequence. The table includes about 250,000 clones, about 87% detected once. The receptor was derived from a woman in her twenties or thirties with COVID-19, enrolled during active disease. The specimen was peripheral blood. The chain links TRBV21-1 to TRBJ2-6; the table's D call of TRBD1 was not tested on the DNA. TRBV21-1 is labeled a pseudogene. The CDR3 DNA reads TGTGCCAGCAGCGACGACAGGGGGCGCGCTCCCCCCCACACTGGGGCCAACGTCCTGACTTTC. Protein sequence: CASSDDRGRAPPHTGANVLTF.